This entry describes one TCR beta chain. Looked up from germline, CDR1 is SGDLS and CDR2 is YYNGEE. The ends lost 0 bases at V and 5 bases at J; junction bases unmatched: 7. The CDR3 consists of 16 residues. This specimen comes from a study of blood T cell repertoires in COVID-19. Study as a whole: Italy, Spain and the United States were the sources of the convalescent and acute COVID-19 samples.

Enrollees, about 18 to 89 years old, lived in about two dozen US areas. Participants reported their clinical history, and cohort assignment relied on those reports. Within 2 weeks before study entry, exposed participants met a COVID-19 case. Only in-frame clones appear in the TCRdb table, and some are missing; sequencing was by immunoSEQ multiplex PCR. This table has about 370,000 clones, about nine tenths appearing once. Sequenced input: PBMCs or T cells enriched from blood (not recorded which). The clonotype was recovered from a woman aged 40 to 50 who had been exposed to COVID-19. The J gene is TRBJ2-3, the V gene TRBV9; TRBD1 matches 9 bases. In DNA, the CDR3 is TGTGCCAGCAGCGTAGGGCACAGGGGGCCGGGAGATACGCAGTATTTT. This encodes CASSVGHRGPGDTQYF.